Following are 20 T cell receptor beta chains from one sample sequenced in a study of graft-versus-host responses after intestinal transplantation (dated by TCRdb to the early 2020s). The receptor library was made with the immunoSEQ multiplex PCR assay. The table comes from immuneACCESS by way of TCRdb, which keeps in-frame sequences with V and J called. Part of the clones is missing from these tables; in studies checked, under half for an unresolved V gene and the rest for unknown reasons. For this sample the table gives 6,000 to 9,000 clones, of which more than 30% were detected only once. The ten biggest clones cover around 4% of the sample. This specimen's time point label, per the study, means: cells obtained before transplantation from donor or recipient. This sample comprised alloreactive CD4+ T cells from a mixed lymphocyte reaction culture, obtained before transplantation. Reading the label with the study, this specimen's cell subset or site is: CFSE-low proliferating T cells sorted from approximately six-day pre-transplant mixed lymphocyte reaction (GvH or HvG direction). These receptors were obtained from a human patient who was an organ donor for intestinal transplantation.

This chain links TRBV18 with TRBJ2-3, with a weak D call TRBD2 (6 bases). V was clipped by 8 bases and J by 6 bases, with 18 bases between them. The CDR3 is made up of 14 amino acids. Germline V gene sequence: CDR1 KGHSH, CDR2 LQKENI. CDR3 in amino acids: CASGGAGPWDTQYF. As DNA, the CDR3 is TGTGCCAGCGGCGGGGCGGGGCCCTGGGATACGCAGTATTTT.

V gene TRBV7-3 combines with J gene TRBJ1-2; D call uncertain. The CDR3 is made up of 12 amino acids. Germline-derived CDR1 and CDR2 are SGHTA and FQGTGA. With 3 bases removed from V and 1 base from J, the gap between germline ends came to 3 bases. Written as DNA, the CDR3 is TGTGCCAGCAGCTTCAGTAACTATGGCTACACCTTC. As protein: CASSFSNYGYTF.

This clone has only a few counts. The chain uses TRBV11-3 and TRBJ1-2; D ambiguous. Trimming cost V 2 bases and J 7 bases, with 20 bases left between them. The CDR3 is 16 amino acids. Per germline, CDR1 SGHNT and CDR2 YENEEA. CDR3 residues: CASSLTPDPVTIGYTF. DNA of the CDR3: TGTGCCAGCAGCTTAACTCCCGATCCCGTTACCATTGGCTACACCTTC.

This clone showed up just a few times. The rearrangement uses TRBV4-3 and TRBJ2-7, with a weak D call TRBD1 (6 bases). Trimming took off 1 base at V and 3 bases at J, with 13 bases between the two ends. Germline V gives CDR1 LGHNA, CDR2 YSLEER. This CDR3 has 15 residues. The CDR3 DNA reads TGCGCCAGCAGCCAAGTTTCCGCCAGGGGCTACGAGCAGTACTTC. Protein product: CASSQVSARGYEQYF.

This chain uses TRBV5-4 with TRBJ2-5, with TRBD2 matching over 8 bases. V lost 4 bases, J lost 2 bases, and 10 bases stayed unmatched. CDR3 length equals 16 residues. From germline, CDR1 is SGHNT and CDR2 YYREEE (reference sequence). The CDR3 nucleotides read TGTGCCAGCAGCGGGTTGAAGCGGGGGCCTCAAGAGACCCAGTACTTC. It is translated as CASSGLKRGPQETQYF.

This clone was seen a handful of times. CDR3 sequence (DNA): TGTGCCAGCAGCCGAGGGAGGAGGAGGGCTTTCTTT. It encodes CASSRGRRRAFF. The rearrangement joins TRBV14 to TRBJ1-1; the D is unclear. Trimming took 4 bases from V and 11 from J, leaving 14 bases between them. Looked up from germline, CDR1 is SGHDN and CDR2 is FVKESK. This CDR3 has 12 residues.

The sample holds a few counts of this clone. The J gene is TRBJ2-5, the V gene TRBV5-1; TRBD2 matches 9 bases. Germline V lookup: CDR1 SGHRS, CDR2 YFSETQ. The CDR3 sequence is 16 residues long. V was pared by 0 bases and J by 4 bases, with 7 bases of the junction left unmatched. The DNA for the CDR3 is TGCGCCAGCAGCTTGGAAGGGACTAGCCGCGGAGAGACCCAGTACTTC. Protein: CASSLEGTSRGETQYF.

This clone was seen more than once but under ten times. The V call is TRBV6-4, the J call TRBJ2-3; 9 nucleotides match TRBD2. The CDR3 sequence is 17 residues long. In germline, CDR1 is MRHNA, CDR2 SNTAGT. The ends lost 2 bases at V and 1 base at J; junction bases unmatched: 7. CDR3 sequence reads: CASSDRYLAGRTDTQYF. CDR3 in DNA: TGTGCCAGCAGTGACCGCTACCTAGCGGGGCGCACAGATACGCAGTATTTT.

The chain links TRBV7-9 to TRBJ1-1; D not resolved. Germline V gene sequence: CDR1 SEHNR, CDR2 FQNEAQ (reference sequence). V lost 2 bases and J lost 7, with 11 bases in between. CDR3 length: 13 residues. The CDR3 region has the DNA TGTGCCAGCAGCTTATCGGGAGCAGTTGAAGCTTTCTTT. Protein sequence: CASSLSGAVEAFF.

This chain connects TRBV6-6 to TRBJ1-1, with D hard to call. The V gene lost 2 bases and the J gene lost 10 bases, with 8 bases spanning the gap. Germline assignment: CDR1 MNHNY and CDR2 SVGAGI (reference sequence). The CDR3 is made up of 11 amino acids. The CDR3 spells CASSYRGVAFF. CDR3 DNA sequence: TGTGCCAGCAGTTACAGAGGAGTAGCTTTCTTT.

This clone is classed as medium-sized. The gene calls are TRBV5-8 and TRBJ1-2; the D is unclear. Looked up from germline, CDR1 is SGHTS and CDR2 is YDEGEE. The CDR3 is 12 amino acids. The ends were cut back, 4 bases at V and 4 bases at J, with 8 bases in the middle. Here the CDR3 reads CASSLRVYGYTF. DNA of the CDR3: TGTGCCAGCAGCCTCCGCGTCTATGGCTACACCTTC.

This clone has more than one count but fewer than ten. V is TRBV29-1 and J is TRBJ2-5; maybe TRBD1 (8 bases). Germline lookup yields CDR1 SQVTM and CDR2 ANQGSEA. There are 14 residues in the CDR3. V lost 3 bases and J lost 5, with 16 bases in between. The CDR3 DNA reads as TGCAGCGTTGATAACGGACAGGGAGGGGAGACCCAGTACTTC. This gives the protein CSVDNGQGGETQYF. The variable domain in full, completed from reference TRBV29-1 and TRBJ2-5, reads SAVISQKPSRDICQRGTSLTIQCQVDSQVTMMFWYRQQPGQSLTLIATANQGSEATYESGFVIDKFPISRPNLTFSTLTVSNMSPEDSSIYLCSVDNGQGGETQYFGPGTRLLVL.

The chain has TRBV9 and TRBJ2-1, with TRBD2 matching over 15 bases. V was pared by 0 bases and J by 8 bases, with 12 bases of the junction left unmatched. This CDR3 is 19 amino acids long. Germline assignment: CDR1 SGDLS and CDR2 YYNGEE. The CDR3 here is CASSVATWRTSGRAHEQFF. CDR3 nucleotide sequence: TGTGCCAGCAGCGTAGCTACATGGAGGACTAGCGGGAGGGCCCATGAGCAGTTCTTC.

CDR3 nucleotides: TGTGCCAGCAGCGTAGGCGGCGCGACGGCTGACTATGGCTACACCTTC. This sequence encodes CASSVGGATADYGYTF. The chain links TRBV9 to TRBJ1-2, with D unresolved. Trimming removed 0 bases at V and 3 bases at J, with 15 bases between. Germline CDR1 is SGDLS and CDR2 is YYNGEE. The length of the CDR3 is 16 residues.

The CDR3 reads CASSSPGTGAEQYF. In DNA form, the CDR3 reads TGTGCCAGCAGTTCCCCCGGGACAGGGGCCGAGCAGTACTTC. This sequence joins TRBV5-4 and TRBJ2-7, with TRBD1 matching 10 bases. Germline-derived CDR1 and CDR2 are SGHNT and YYREEE (reference sequence). This CDR3 comprises 14 residues. Losses at the gene ends were 5 bases for V and 6 bases for J; bases not matched to a gene: 8.

This clone is classed as medium-sized. The chain recombines TRBV28 with TRBJ2-7, with 7 bases aligning to TRBD2. The CDR3 has 14 amino acids. The V gene end was trimmed by 3 bases and the J gene end by 3 bases; junction bases not matched to a gene: 5. Germline V CDR1 and CDR2: MDHEN, SYDVKM. CDR3 DNA sequence: TGTGCCAGCAGTTTCGGGGGGAGTATCTACGAGCAGTACTTC. Translated, it gives CASSFGGSIYEQYF. The full variable domain, completed using reference TRBV28 and TRBJ2-7, is DVKVTQSSRYLVKRTGEKVFLECVQDMDHENMFWYRQDPGLGLRLIYFSYDVKMKEKGDIPEGYSVSREKKERFSLILESASTNQTSMYLCASSFGGSIYEQYFGPGTRLTVT.

The chain uses TRBV19 and TRBJ2-2, with D possibly matching TRBD2 (5 bases). Germline-derived CDR1 and CDR2 are LNHDA and SQIVND (reference sequence). This CDR3 has 15 amino acids. Trimming took off 3 bases at V and 1 base at J, with 9 bases between the two ends. CDR3 DNA: TGTGCCAGTAGTATCTCCCGGGGGAACACCGGGGAGCTGTTTTTT. Its translation: CASSISRGNTGELFF.

Only a few counts were recorded for this clone. V gene TRBV15 combines with J gene TRBJ1-3; 8 bases agree with TRBD1. The CDR3 sequence is 15 residues long. Germline V CDR1 and CDR2: LNHNV, YYDKDF (reference sequence). With V trimmed by 1 base and J by 2 bases, 1 base remained unmatched. For the CDR3, the DNA is TGTGCCACCAGCAGAGCAGGGGGCGCTGGAAACACCATATATTTT. Its translation is CATSRAGGAGNTIYF.

This clone was counted only a few times. The J gene is TRBJ1-6, the V gene TRBV10-2; D may be TRBD1 (6 bases). Germline CDR1 and CDR2: WSHSY and SAAADI. This CDR3 contains 15 residues. Trimming removed 5 bases at V and 9 bases at J, with 17 bases between. Here the CDR3 DNA reads TGCGCCAGCAGTCAGGGGCCGCGGGTTTCTTCACCCCTCCACTTT. Encoded protein: CASSQGPRVSSPLHF.

The chain links TRBV6-1 to TRBJ1-5; TRBD1 might be the D (5 bases). V lost 5 bases and J 3 bases, leaving 11 bases between the germline ends. The CDR3 covers 14 residues. Germline V gene lookup returns CDR1 MNHNS and CDR2 SASEGT. The chain's CDR3 is CASSNRRSNQPQHF. The CDR3 DNA is TGTGCCAGCAGTAACAGGCGCTCCAATCAGCCCCAGCATTTT.